This TCR beta chain is from a study of T cells in Graves' hyperthyroidism and ophthalmopathy. V lost 4 bases to trimming and J lost 3 bases; unmatched junction nucleotides: 12. Germline loops: CDR1 SGHAT, CDR2 FQDESV (reference sequence). The CDR3 has 17 amino acids. Researchers took RNA transcripts and amplified the TCR beta CDR3 regions from them. Researchers ran a first-round RT-PCR on the TCR CDR3 using the HTBI primer set. TCRdb reanalysed the multiplex PCR reads using MiXCR and keeps one entry per CDR3 protein. The data hold 650,000 to 800,000 distinct CDR3 sequences, with about 45% observed a single time. Each diagnosis drew on symptoms, thyroxine, TRAb, thyroid ultrasound and orbital computed tomography findings.

Sample: peripheral blood or thyroid tissue (not recorded which). The J gene is TRBJ1-2, the V gene TRBV11-1; TRBD1 matches 9 bases. The clonotype originates from an adult man with Graves' disease, either hyperthyroidism or ophthalmopathy (not recorded which). The CDR3 protein is CASSSHDLQGAHYGYTF. The CDR3 DNA reads as TGTGCCAGCAGCTCGCACGACCTACAGGGGGCTCACTATGGCTACACCTTC.